A single sample is the source of the 18 T cell receptor beta chains below, sequenced in a study of OX40 agonist ivuxolimab in advanced cancers. The data were produced by immunoSEQ multiplex PCR, yet TCRdb's version contains in-frame clones alone and is incomplete. Here the sample spans some 98,000 clones, roughly 80% being singletons. Here the sequenced sample was CD4+ or CD8+ T cells sorted from blood, taken in a trial of the OX40 agonist ivuxolimab. The origin of the receptors is an adult with an advanced solid tumor such as melanoma, head and neck, liver or kidney cancer.

The rearrangement uses TRBV2 and TRBJ1-2; D is undetermined. CDR1 and CDR2 from the germline V gene are SNHLY and FYNNEI. The ends were cut back, 5 bases at V and 1 base at J, with 8 bases in the middle. The CDR3 runs to 13 residues. CDR3 residues: CASSQQLNYGYTF. CDR3 nucleotide sequence: TGTGCCAGCAGTCAACAGCTTAACTATGGCTACACCTTC.

The chain carries TRBV11-1 and TRBJ2-3; 9 bases agree with TRBD1. The CDR3 is made up of 15 amino acids. The germline V gene has CDR1 SGHAT and CDR2 FQDESV (reference sequence). V lost 6 bases, J lost 1 base, and 5 bases stayed unmatched. The CDR3 bases are TGTGCCAGCAGGAAGGGACAGGGAGGCACAGATACGCAGTATTTT. The encoded protein is CASRKGQGGTDTQYF.

In its sample, this clone was seen once. The chain has TRBV14 and TRBJ2-7; 11 positions agree with TRBD2. The CDR3 is made up of 14 amino acids. The germline V gene has CDR1 SGHDN and CDR2 FVKESK. V trimming: 4 bases; J trimming: 7 bases; junction bases outside the gene matches: 6. The CDR3 sequence: CASSPTSGNSEQYF. CDR3 nucleotide sequence: TGTGCCAGCAGCCCGACTAGCGGGAACTCTGAGCAGTACTTC.

This chain joins TRBV18 and TRBJ2-7; TRBD1 matches at 7 bases. J gave up 9 bases and V 2 bases, and 22 bases lay outside the gene matches. The length of the CDR3 is 18 residues. In germline, CDR1 is KGHSH, CDR2 LQKENI. This CDR3 reads CASSPGPSGTDVQGMQYF. The CDR3 region has the DNA TGTGCCAGCTCACCAGGTCCTTCCGGGACAGACGTCCAGGGGATGCAGTACTTC.

This clone was picked up a small number of times. The chain has TRBV6-1 and TRBJ1-4; 7 nucleotides match TRBD1. Trimming at V came to 10 bases and at J to 0 bases, leaving 5 bases not matched to a gene. From germline, CDR1 is MNHNS and CDR2 SASEGT. CDR3 length: 14 amino acids. CDR3 sequence: CATQGDATNEKLFF. The CDR3 bases are TGTGCCACTCAGGGGGACGCAACTAATGAAAAACTGTTTTTT.

The chain uses TRBV28 and TRBJ2-6; the D gene is possibly TRBD1 (5 bases). The CDR3 is 15 amino acids. The germline CDR1 and CDR2 sequences are MDHEN and SYDVKM. Trimming took off 5 bases at V and 0 bases at J, with 8 bases between the two ends. CDR3 DNA: TGTGCCAGCAGTGTAAGGGGCTCTGGGGCCAACGTCCTGACTTTC. As protein: CASSVRGSGANVLTF.

V usage is TRBV5-4 and J usage is TRBJ1-5; D may be TRBD1 (5 bases). Germline V gene sequence: CDR1 SGHNT, CDR2 YYREEE (reference sequence). The ends were cut back, 1 base at V and 2 bases at J, with 16 bases in the middle. The CDR3 has 17 residues. The CDR3 protein is CASSLFVNGGGNQPQHF. CDR3 in DNA: TGTGCCAGCAGCTTGTTTGTGAATGGGGGGGGCAATCAGCCCCAGCATTTT.

The gene calls are TRBV11-2 and TRBJ2-5, with TRBD2 identical over 9 bases. This CDR3 has 16 amino acids. Trimming at V came to 5 bases and at J to 1 base, leaving 8 bases not matched to a gene. Germline CDR1 reads SGHAT; CDR2 reads FQNNGV. The CDR3 DNA reads as TGTGCCAGCAGCAAAAGGTCTAGCGGGGTCCAAGAGACCCAGTACTTC. This translates into CASSKRSSGVQETQYF.

The V gene is TRBV29-1, the J gene TRBJ2-1; a weak D match, TRBD2 (6 bases). The CDR3 is 15 amino acids. V lost 3 bases, J lost 0 bases, and 12 bases lay in between. Looked up from germline, CDR1 is SQVTM and CDR2 is ANQGSEA. For the CDR3, the DNA is TGCAGCGTTGACGGTGTAGCGGACTCCTACAATGAGCAGTTCTTC. Translation: CSVDGVADSYNEQFF.

The rearrangement links TRBV5-1 to TRBJ1-2; 7 bases fit TRBD1. CDR1 is SGHRS and CDR2 is YFSETQ in the germline V gene. The trim removed 0 bases at V and 3 bases at J, leaving 2 bases unmatched. The CDR3 runs to 14 residues. CDR3 sequence (DNA): TGCGCCAGCAGCTTGGGGGACAGCGACTATGGCTACACCTTC. This sequence encodes CASSLGDSDYGYTF.

There are a few counts of this clone. The chain joins TRBV9 to TRBJ2-3; D is possibly TRBD2 (7 bases). CDR1 and CDR2 (germline): SGDLS, YYNGEE. The CDR3 is 18 amino acids. Between the trimmed V and J ends, which lost 0 bases and 7 bases, there was a span of 24 bases. The CDR3 reads CASSVEPLSRGAIYTQYF. The CDR3 coding sequence is TGTGCCAGCAGCGTAGAGCCCCTGTCCCGGGGGGCCATATATACGCAGTATTTT. Based on the CDR3 plus reference TRBV9 and TRBJ2-3, the full variable domain is DSGVTQTPKHLITATGQRVTLRCSPRSGDLSVYWYQQSLDQGLQFLIQYYNGEERAKGNILERFSAQQFPDLHSELNLSSLELGDSALYFCASSVEPLSRGAIYTQYFGPGTRLTVL.

This chain connects TRBV7-2 to TRBJ2-7; TRBD2 matches at 13 bases. The CDR3 totals 15 residues. The V gene's germline CDR1 is SGHTA and CDR2 FQGNSA. With V trimmed by 5 bases and J by 2 bases, 3 bases remained unmatched. The CDR3 sequence: CASSRLAGGTYEQYF. Here the CDR3 DNA reads TGTGCCAGCAGCAGACTAGCGGGGGGAACCTACGAGCAGTACTTC.

J is TRBJ2-2 and V is TRBV2; D is tentatively TRBD1 or TRBD2 (5 bases each). The length of the CDR3 is 14 residues. Trimming left V 6 bases short and J 5 bases short, with 13 bases between. Germline V gene data show CDR1 as SNHLY and CDR2 as FYNNEI. The CDR3 protein is CASRTRGTTGELFF. DNA of the CDR3: TGTGCCAGCAGGACGAGGGGAACTACCGGGGAGCTGTTTTTT.

This chain uses TRBV9 with TRBJ2-1, with D hard to call. Germline V gene sequence: CDR1 SGDLS, CDR2 YYNGEE. The ends were cut back, 4 bases at V and 3 bases at J, with 11 bases in the middle. This CDR3 is built from 14 residues. The CDR3 region has the DNA TGTGCCAGCAGCTACCGCGCCGACTACAATGAGCAGTTCTTC. Translating gives CASSYRADYNEQFF.

V usage is TRBV11-2 and J usage is TRBJ1-6; 7 bases align to TRBD1. Looked up from germline, CDR1 is SGHAT and CDR2 is FQNNGV. This CDR3 comprises 13 residues. With V trimmed by 5 bases and J by 10 bases, 5 bases remained unmatched. The CDR3 protein is CASSRDRGSPLHF. CDR3 DNA sequence: TGTGCCAGCAGCCGGGACAGAGGATCACCCCTCCACTTT.

The chain recombines TRBV5-4 with TRBJ1-4, with no clear D. Germline values: CDR1 SGHNT, CDR2 YYREEE (reference sequence). V lost 4 bases, J lost 5 bases, and 15 bases lay in between. CDR3 length equals 15 residues. The CDR3 sequence: CASSPHGRINEKLFF. CDR3 coding DNA: TGTGCCAGCAGCCCGCACGGCAGAATAAATGAAAAACTGTTTTTT.

The chain carries TRBV28 and TRBJ2-2; 9 nucleotides match TRBD2. The CDR3 runs to 18 residues. CDR1 and CDR2 (germline): MDHEN, SYDVKM. The J segment lost 8 bases and the V segment lost 5 bases, leaving 18 bases of the junction unmatched. The CDR3 spells CASSPRGAGGYDGGELFF. The CDR3, as DNA: TGTGCCAGCAGTCCGCGCGGGGCGGGAGGGTATGACGGTGGGGAGCTGTTTTTT.

J is TRBJ1-4 and V is TRBV11-1, with 8 nucleotides matching TRBD1. The ends lost 5 bases at V and 4 bases at J; junction bases unmatched: 3. CDR3 size: 14 residues. The germline V gene encodes CDR1 SGHAT and CDR2 FQDESV (reference sequence). The CDR3 DNA reads as TGTGCCAGCAGCCCAGGGGGCCGTAATGAAAAACTGTTTTTT. It is translated as CASSPGGRNEKLFF.